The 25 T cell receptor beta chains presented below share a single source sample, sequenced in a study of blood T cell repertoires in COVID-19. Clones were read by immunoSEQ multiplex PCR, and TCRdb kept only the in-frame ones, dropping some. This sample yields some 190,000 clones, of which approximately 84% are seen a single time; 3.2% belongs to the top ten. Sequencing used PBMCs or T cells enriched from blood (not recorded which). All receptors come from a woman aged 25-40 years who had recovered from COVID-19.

This chain's CDR3 is CASSFSDLTREQYV. The CDR3 nucleotides read TGTGCCAGCAGCTTCTCGGACTTAACGAGGGAGCAGTACGTC. The chain links TRBV7-8 to TRBJ2-7; D perhaps matches TRBD2 (5 bases). The CDR3 length is 14 residues. Trimming pared 3 bases from V and 7 bases from J, leaving 16 bases between. Germline V lookup: CDR1 SGHVS, CDR2 FQNEAQ.

The CDR3 sequence is CASSDGGLETQYF. The CDR3 DNA reads TGTGCCAGCAGTGACGGGGGTTTGGAGACCCAGTACTTC. J is TRBJ2-5 and V is TRBV6-1; weak D call: TRBD2 (6 bases). Deletions cut 3 bases from V and 5 bases from J, with 10 bases between. Germline V gene data show CDR1 as MNHNS and CDR2 as SASEGT. CDR3 length: 13 amino acids.

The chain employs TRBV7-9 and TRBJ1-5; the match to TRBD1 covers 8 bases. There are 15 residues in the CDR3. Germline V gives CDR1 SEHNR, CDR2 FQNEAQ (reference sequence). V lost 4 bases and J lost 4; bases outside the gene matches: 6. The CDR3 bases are TGTGCCAGCAGCTCGGACAGGGTAAATAATCAGCCCCAGCATTTT. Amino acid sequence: CASSSDRVNNQPQHF.

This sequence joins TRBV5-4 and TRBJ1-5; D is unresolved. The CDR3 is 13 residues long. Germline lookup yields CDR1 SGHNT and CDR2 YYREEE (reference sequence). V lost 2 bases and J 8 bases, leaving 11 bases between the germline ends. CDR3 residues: CASSLDGSEPQHF. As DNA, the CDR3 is TGTGCCAGCAGCTTAGACGGGTCAGAGCCCCAGCATTTT.

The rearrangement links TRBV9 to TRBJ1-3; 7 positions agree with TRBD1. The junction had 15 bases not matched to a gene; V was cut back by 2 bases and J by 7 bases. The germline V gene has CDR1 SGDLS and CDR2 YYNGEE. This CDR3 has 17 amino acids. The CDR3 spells CASSVGRDRVFRNTIYF. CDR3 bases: TGTGCCAGCAGCGTGGGACGCGACAGGGTGTTTCGCAACACCATATATTTT.

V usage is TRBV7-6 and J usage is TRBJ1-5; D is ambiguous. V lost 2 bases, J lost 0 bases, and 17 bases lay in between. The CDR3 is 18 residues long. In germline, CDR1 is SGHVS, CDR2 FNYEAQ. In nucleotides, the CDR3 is TGTGCCAGCAGCTTATATCTGAGTTCTGAATATAGCAATCAGCCCCAGCATTTT. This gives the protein CASSLYLSSEYSNQPQHF.

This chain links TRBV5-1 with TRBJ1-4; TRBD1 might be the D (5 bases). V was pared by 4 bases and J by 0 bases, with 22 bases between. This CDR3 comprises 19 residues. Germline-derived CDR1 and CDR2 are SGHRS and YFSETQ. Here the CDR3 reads CASSRGWRGVSATNEKLFF. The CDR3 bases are TGCGCCAGCAGCAGGGGCTGGCGGGGGGTTTCTGCAACTAATGAAAAACTGTTTTTT.

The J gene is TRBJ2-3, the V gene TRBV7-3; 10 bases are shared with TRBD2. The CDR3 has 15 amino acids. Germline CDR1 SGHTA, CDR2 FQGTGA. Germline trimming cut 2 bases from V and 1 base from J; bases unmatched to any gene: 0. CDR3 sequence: CASSLGLAGTDTQYF. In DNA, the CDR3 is TGTGCCAGCAGCTTAGGACTAGCGGGCACAGATACGCAGTATTTT. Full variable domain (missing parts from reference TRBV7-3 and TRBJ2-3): GAGVSQTPSNKVTEKGKYVELRCDPISGHTALYWYRQSLGQGPEFLIYFQGTGAADDSGLPNDRFFAVRPEGSVSTLKIQRTERGDSAVYLCASSLGLAGTDTQYFGPGTRLTVL.

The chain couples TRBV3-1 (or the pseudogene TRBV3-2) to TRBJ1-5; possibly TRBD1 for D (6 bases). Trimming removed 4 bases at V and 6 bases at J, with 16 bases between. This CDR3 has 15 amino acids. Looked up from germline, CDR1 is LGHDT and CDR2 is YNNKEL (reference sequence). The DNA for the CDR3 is TGTGCCAGCAGCCCTTTCGGACAGTCTCGTCAGCCCCAGCATTTT. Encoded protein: CASSPFGQSRQPQHF.

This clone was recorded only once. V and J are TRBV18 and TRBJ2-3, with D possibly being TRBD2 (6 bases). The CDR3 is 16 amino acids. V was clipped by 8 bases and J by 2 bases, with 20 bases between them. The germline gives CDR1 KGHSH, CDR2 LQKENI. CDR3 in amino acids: CASPKPGTGVTDTQYF. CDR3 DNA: TGTGCCAGCCCCAAGCCCGGCACGGGAGTCACAGATACGCAGTATTTT.

The CDR3 spells CASSEARGRNTEAFF. CDR3 DNA sequence: TGTGCCAGCAGTGAAGCGCGGGGGAGGAACACTGAAGCTTTCTTT. The chain recombines TRBV2 with TRBJ1-1, with D possibly TRBD1 on 5 matching bases. This CDR3 spans 15 amino acids. The V and J ends lost 0 bases and 1 base respectively, with 9 bases between them. CDR1 and CDR2 from the germline V gene are SNHLY and FYNNEI.

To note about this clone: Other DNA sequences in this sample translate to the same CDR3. CDR3 in amino acids: CSVGGATNEKLFF. As DNA, the CDR3 is TGCAGCGTTGGCGGAGCAACTAATGAAAAACTGTTTTTT. The genes are TRBV29-1 and TRBJ1-4; D is unresolved. The CDR3 extends over 13 amino acids. From germline, CDR1 is SQVTM and CDR2 ANQGSEA. Deletions cut 4 bases from V and 0 bases from J, with 6 bases between.

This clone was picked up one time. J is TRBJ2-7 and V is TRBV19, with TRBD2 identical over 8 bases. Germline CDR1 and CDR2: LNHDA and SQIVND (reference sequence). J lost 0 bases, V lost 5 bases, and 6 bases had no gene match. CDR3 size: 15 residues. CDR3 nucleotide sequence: TGTGCCAGTAGTTCTCGCGGGAGGACCTCCTACGAGCAGTACTTC. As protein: CASSSRGRTSYEQYF.

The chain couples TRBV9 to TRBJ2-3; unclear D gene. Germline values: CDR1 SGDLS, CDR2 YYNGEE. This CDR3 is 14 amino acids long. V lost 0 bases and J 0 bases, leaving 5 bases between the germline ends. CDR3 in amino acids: CASSVGPSTDTQYF. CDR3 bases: TGTGCCAGCAGCGTAGGTCCTAGCACAGATACGCAGTATTTT.

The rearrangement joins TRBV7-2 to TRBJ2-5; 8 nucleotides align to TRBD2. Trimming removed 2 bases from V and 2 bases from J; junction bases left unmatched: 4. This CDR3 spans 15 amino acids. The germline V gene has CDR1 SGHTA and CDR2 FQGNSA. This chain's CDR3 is CASSLLAGVQETQYF. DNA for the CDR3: TGTGCCAGCAGCTTACTAGCGGGTGTGCAAGAGACCCAGTACTTC. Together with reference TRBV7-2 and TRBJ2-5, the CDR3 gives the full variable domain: GAGVSQSPSNKVTEKGKDVELRCDPISGHTALYWYRQSLGQGLEFLIYFQGNSAPDKSGLPSDRFSAERTGGSVSTLTIQRTQQEDSAVYLCASSLLAGVQETQYFGPGTRLLVL.

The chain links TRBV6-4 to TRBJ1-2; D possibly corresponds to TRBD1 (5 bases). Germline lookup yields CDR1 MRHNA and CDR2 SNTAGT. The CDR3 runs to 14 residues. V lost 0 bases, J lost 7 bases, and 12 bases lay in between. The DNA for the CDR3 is TGTGCCAGCAGTGACTCGGCCGGGGGAAGTGGCTACACCTTC. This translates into CASSDSAGGSGYTF.

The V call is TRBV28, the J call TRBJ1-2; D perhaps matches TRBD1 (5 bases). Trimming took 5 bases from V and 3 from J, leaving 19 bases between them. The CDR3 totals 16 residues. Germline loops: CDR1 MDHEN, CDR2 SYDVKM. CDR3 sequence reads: CASSPGGQGGDYGYTF. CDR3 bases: TGTGCCAGCAGTCCGGGTGGGCAGGGTGGAGACTATGGCTACACCTTC.

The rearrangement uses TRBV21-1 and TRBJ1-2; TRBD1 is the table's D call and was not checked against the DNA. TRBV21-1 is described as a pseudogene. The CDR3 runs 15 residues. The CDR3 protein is CASSKPTVLAYGYTF. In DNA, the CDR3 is TGTGCCAGCAGCAAACCCACAGTCCTGGCCTATGGCTACACCTTC.

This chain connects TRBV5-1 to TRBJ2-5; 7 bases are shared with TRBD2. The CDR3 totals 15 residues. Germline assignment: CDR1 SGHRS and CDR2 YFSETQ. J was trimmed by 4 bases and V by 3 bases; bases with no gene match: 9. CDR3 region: CASSSSGGVGETQYF. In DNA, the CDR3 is TGCGCCAGCAGCTCCTCGGGGGGAGTAGGAGAGACCCAGTACTTC. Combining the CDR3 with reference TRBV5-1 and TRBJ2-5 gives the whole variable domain KAGVTQTPRYLIKTRGQQVTLSCSPISGHRSVSWYQQTPGQGLQFLFEYFSETQRNKGNFPGRFSGRQFSNSRSEMNVSTLELGDSALYLCASSSSGGVGETQYFGPGTRLLVL.

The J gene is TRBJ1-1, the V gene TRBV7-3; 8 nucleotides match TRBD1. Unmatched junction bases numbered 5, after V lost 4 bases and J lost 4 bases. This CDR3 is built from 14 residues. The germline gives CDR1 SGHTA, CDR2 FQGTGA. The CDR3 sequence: CASSSQGAPTEAFF. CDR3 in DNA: TGTGCCAGCAGCTCCCAGGGGGCTCCCACTGAAGCTTTCTTT.

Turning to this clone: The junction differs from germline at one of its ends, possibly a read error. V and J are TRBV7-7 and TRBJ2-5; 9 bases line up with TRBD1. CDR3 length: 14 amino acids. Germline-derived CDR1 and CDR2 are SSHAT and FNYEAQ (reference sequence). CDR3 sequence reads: CASSHGQGIETQYF. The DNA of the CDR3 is TGTGCTAGCAGTCACGGACAGGGGATAGAGACCCAGTACTTC.

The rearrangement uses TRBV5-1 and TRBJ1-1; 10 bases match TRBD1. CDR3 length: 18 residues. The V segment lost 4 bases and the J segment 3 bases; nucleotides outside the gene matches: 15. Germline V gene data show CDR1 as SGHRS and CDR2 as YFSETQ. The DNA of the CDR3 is TGCGCCAGCAGCCTCTCTCCGGGACAGGGGAATAAGTACACTGAAGCTTTCTTT. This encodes CASSLSPGQGNKYTEAFF.

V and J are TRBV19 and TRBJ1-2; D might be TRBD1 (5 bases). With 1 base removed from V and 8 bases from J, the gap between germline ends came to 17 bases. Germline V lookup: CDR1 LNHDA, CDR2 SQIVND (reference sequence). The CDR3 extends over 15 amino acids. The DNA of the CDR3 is TGTGCCAGTAGTATAGGACGACAGCTTACCGAGGGCTACACCTTC. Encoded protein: CASSIGRQLTEGYTF.

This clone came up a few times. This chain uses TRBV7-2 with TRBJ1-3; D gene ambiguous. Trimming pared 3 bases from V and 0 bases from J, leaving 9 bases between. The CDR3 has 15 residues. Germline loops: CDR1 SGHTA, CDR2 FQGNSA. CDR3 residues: CASSLVALSGNTIYF. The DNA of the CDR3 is TGTGCCAGCAGCTTGGTGGCTCTCTCTGGAAACACCATATATTTT. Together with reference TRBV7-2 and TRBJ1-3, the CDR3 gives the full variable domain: GAGVSQSPSNKVTEKGKDVELRCDPISGHTALYWYRQSLGQGLEFLIYFQGNSAPDKSGLPSDRFSAERTGGSVSTLTIQRTQQEDSAVYLCASSLVALSGNTIYFGEGSWLTVV.

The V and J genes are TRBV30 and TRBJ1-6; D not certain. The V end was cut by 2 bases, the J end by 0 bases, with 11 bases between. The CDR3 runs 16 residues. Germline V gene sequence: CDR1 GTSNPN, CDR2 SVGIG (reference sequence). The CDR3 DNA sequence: TGTGCCTGGAGTCTAGACCGGAGCTCCTATAATTCACCCCTCCACTTT. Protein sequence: CAWSLDRSSYNSPLHF.